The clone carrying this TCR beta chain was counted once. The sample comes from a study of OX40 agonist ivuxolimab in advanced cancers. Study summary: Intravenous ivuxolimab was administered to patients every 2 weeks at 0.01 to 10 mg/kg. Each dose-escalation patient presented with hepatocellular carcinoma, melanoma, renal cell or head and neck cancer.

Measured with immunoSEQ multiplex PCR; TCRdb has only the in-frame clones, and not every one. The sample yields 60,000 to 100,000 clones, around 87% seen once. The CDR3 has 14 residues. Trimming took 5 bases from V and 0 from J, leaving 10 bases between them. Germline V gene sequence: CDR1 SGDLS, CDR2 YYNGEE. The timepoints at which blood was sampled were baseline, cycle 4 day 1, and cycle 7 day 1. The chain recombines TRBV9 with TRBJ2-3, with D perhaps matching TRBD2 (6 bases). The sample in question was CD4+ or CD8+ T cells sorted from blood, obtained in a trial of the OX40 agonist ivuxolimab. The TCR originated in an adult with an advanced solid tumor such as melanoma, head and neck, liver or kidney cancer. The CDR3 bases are TGTGCCAGCAGTCTAGCGTTAAGCACAGATACGCAGTATTTT. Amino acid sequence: CASSLALSTDTQYF.